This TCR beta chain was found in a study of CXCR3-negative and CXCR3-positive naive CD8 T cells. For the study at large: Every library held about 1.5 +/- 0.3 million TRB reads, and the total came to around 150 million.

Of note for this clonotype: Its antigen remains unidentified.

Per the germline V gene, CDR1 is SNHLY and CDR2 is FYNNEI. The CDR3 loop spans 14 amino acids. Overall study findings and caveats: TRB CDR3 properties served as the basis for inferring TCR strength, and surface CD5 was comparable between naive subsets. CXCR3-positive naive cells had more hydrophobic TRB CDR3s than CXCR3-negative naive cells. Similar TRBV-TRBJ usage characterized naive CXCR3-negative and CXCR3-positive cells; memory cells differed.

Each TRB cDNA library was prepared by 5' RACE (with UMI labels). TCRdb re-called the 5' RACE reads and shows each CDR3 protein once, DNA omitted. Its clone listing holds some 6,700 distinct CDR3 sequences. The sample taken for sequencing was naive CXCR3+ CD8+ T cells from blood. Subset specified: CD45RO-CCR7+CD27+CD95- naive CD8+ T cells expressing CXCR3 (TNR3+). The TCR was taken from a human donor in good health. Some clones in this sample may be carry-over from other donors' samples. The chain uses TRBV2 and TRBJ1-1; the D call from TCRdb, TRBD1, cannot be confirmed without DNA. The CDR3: CASGHRDRGTEAFF.